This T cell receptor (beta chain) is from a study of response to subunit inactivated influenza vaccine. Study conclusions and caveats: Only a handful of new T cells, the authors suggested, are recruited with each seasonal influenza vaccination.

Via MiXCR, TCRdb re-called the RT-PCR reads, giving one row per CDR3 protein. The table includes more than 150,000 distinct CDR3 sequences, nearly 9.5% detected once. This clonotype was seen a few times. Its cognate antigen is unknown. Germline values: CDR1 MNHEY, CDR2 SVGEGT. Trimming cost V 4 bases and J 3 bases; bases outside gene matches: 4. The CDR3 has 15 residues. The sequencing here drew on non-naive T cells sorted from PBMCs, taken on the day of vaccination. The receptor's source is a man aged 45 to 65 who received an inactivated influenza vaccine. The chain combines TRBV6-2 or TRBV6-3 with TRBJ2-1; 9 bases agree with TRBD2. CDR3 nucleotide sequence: TGTGCCAGCAGTTCCTCTAGCGGGAACTACAATGAGCAGTTCTTC. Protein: CASSSSSGNYNEQFF.